This T cell receptor beta chain was observed in a study of shared clonotypes between healthy human individuals. The study, taken as a whole, reports: Specimens sampled were limited to blood, with tissue repertoires likely differing.

The method was immunoSEQ multiplex PCR; TCRdb's version includes in-frame clones alone and lacks a portion of them. The table shows hundreds of thousands of clones, with roughly 80% occurring only once. Around 90 million PBMCs served as the genomic DNA source for unsorted samples. As for this clone: The antigen is not known.

The CDR3 length is 16 residues. Trimming removed 0 bases from V and 1 base from J, with 9 bases in between. CDR1 MNHEY and CDR2 SVGAGI come from the germline V gene. The sample comprised PBMCs. The clonotype originates from a woman between 40 and 50 years old in good health. Some clones in this sample may be carry-over from other donors' samples. The chain carries TRBV6-5 and TRBJ2-2, with a weak D call TRBD1 (6 bases). The CDR3 coding sequence is TGTGCCAGCAGTTACTCGCCGACAGGGAACACCGGGGAGCTGTTTTTT. Amino acids: CASSYSPTGNTGELFF.